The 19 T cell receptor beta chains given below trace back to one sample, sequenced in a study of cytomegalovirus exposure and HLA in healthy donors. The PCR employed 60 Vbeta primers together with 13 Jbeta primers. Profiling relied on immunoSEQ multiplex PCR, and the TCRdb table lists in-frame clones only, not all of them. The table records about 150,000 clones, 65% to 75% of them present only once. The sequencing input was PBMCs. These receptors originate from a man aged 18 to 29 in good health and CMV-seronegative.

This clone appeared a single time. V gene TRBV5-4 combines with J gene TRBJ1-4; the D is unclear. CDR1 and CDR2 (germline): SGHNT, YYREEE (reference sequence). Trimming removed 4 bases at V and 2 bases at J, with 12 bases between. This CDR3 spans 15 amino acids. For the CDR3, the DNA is TGTGCCAGCAGCCGGGTGGGTGGGACTAATGAAAAACTGTTTTTT. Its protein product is CASSRVGGTNEKLFF.

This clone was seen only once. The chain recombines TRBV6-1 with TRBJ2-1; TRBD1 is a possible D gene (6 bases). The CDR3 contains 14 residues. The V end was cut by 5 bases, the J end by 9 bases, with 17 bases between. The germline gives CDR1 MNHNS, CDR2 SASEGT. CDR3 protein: CASSIRSQGTEQFF. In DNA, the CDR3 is TGTGCCAGCAGTATACGATCACAGGGAACTGAGCAGTTCTTC.

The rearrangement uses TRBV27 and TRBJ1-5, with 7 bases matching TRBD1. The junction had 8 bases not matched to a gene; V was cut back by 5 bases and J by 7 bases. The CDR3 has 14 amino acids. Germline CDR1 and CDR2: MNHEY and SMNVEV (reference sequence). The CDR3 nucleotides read TGTGCCAGCAGTCTTGACAGGGCCGTACAGCCCCAGCATTTT. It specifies CASSLDRAVQPQHF.

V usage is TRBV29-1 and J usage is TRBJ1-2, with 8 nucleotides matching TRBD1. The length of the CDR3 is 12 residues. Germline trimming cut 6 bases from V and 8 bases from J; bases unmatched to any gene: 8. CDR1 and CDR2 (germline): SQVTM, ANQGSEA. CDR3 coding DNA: TGCAGCGTCGACAGGGGCTGGGAAGGCTACACCTTC. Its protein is CSVDRGWEGYTF. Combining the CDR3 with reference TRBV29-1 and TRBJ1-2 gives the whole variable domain SAVISQKPSRDICQRGTSLTIQCQVDSQVTMMFWYRQQPGQSLTLIATANQGSEATYESGFVIDKFPISRPNLTFSTLTVSNMSPEDSSIYLCSVDRGWEGYTFGSGTRLTVV.

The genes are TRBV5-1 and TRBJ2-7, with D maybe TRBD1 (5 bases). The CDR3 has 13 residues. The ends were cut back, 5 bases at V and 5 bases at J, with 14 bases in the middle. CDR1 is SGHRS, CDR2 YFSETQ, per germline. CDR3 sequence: CASRVSQGNEQYF. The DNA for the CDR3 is TGCGCCAGCAGGGTCTCCCAGGGAAACGAGCAGTACTTC. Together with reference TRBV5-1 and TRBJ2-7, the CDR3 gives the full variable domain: KAGVTQTPRYLIKTRGQQVTLSCSPISGHRSVSWYQQTPGQGLQFLFEYFSETQRNKGNFPGRFSGRQFSNSRSEMNVSTLELGDSALYLCASRVSQGNEQYFGPGTRLTVT.

The CDR3 sequence is CSVASGGGTNTEAFF. CDR3 nucleotides: TGCAGCGTCGCCTCAGGTGGAGGGACGAACACTGAAGCTTTCTTT. The rearrangement links TRBV29-1 to TRBJ1-1; D is perhaps TRBD1 (5 bases). CDR1 SQVTM and CDR2 ANQGSEA come from the germline V gene. This CDR3 is 15 amino acids long. Trimming removed 6 bases from V and 1 base from J, with 18 bases in between.

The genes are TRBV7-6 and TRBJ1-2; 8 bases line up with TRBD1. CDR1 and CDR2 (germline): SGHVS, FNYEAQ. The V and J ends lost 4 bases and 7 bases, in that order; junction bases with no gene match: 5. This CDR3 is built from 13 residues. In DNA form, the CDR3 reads TGTGCCAGCAGCTCTGGGGGGACAGGTGGCTACACCTTC. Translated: CASSSGGTGGYTF.

The CDR3 DNA reads TGTGCCAGCAACGGGGGACTAGCGGAAGAGACCCAGTACTTC. This codes for CASNGGLAEETQYF. This rearrangement joins TRBV2 to TRBJ2-5; TRBD2 aligns across 11 bases. Unmatched junction bases numbered 4, after V lost 7 bases and J lost 3 bases. The CDR3 is made up of 14 amino acids. The germline V gene encodes CDR1 SNHLY and CDR2 FYNNEI.

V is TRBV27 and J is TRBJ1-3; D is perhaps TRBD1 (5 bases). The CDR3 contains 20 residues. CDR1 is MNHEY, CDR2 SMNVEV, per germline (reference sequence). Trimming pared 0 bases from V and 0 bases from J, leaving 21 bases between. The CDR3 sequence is CASSLSQAPFRDSSGNTIYF. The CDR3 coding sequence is TGTGCCAGCAGTTTATCACAGGCCCCTTTCCGTGATTCCTCTGGAAACACCATATATTTT.

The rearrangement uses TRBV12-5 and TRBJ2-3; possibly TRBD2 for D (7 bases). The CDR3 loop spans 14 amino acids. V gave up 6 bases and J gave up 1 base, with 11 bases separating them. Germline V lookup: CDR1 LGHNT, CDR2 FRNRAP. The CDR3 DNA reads TGTGCTAGTGGGGTAGGGGGGGGCACAGATACGCAGTATTTT. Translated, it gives CASGVGGGTDTQYF.

Here the CDR3 reads CAWSVHPSEGYTF. CDR3 DNA: TGTGCCTGGAGTGTGCACCCCTCCGAGGGCTACACCTTC. This rearrangement joins TRBV30 to TRBJ1-2; no clear D gene. The CDR3 is made up of 13 amino acids. V was pared by 0 bases and J by 8 bases, with 13 bases between. Germline-derived CDR1 and CDR2 are GTSNPN and SVGIG (reference sequence).

The CDR3 region has the DNA TGTGCCAGCAGCCTGGGGCCCGGGACAGTCGGGTTAGGTGGTGGCTACACCTTC. Protein sequence: CASSLGPGTVGLGGGYTF. The chain combines TRBV28 with TRBJ1-2; 7 bases are shared with TRBD1. From germline, CDR1 is MDHEN and CDR2 SYDVKM. CDR3 length: 18 residues. Germline trimming cut 6 bases from V and 7 bases from J; bases unmatched to any gene: 23.

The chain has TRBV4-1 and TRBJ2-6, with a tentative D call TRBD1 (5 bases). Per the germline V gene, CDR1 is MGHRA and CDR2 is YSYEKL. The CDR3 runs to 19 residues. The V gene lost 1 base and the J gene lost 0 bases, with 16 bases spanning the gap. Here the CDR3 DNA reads TGCGCCAGCAGCCAAGGTCCAGCAGGGTTAGGCTCTGGGGCCAACGTCCTGACTTTC. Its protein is CASSQGPAGLGSGANVLTF.

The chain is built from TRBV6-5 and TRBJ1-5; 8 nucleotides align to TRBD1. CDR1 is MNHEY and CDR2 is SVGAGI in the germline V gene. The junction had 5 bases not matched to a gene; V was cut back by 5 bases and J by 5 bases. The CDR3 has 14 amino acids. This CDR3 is CASSTGTGYQPQHF. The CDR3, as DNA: TGTGCCAGCAGTACCGGGACAGGTTATCAGCCCCAGCATTTT.

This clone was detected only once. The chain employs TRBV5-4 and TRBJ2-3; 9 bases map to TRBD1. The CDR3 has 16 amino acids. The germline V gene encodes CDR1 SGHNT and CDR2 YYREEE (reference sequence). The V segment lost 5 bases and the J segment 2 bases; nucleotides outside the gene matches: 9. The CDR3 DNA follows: TGTGCCAGCAGGCGGGACAGGGCCTCTTACACAGATACGCAGTATTTT. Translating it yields CASRRDRASYTDTQYF.

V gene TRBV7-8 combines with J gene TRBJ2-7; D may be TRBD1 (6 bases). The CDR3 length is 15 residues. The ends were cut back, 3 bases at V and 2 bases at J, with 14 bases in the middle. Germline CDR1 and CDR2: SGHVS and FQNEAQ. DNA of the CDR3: TGTGCCAGCAGCTTCCCGGGACAACAAGCCTACGAGCAGTACTTC. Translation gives CASSFPGQQAYEQYF.

CDR3 loop: CASSLSLDSLNQPQHF. CDR3 sequence (DNA): TGTGCCAGCAGCTTGTCCCTGGACAGTCTCAATCAGCCCCAGCATTTT. The rearrangement links TRBV5-8 to TRBJ1-5, with D maybe TRBD1 (6 bases). V was clipped by 1 base and J by 3 bases, with 14 bases between them. The CDR3 runs 16 residues. The germline CDR1 and CDR2 sequences are SGHTS and YDEGEE.

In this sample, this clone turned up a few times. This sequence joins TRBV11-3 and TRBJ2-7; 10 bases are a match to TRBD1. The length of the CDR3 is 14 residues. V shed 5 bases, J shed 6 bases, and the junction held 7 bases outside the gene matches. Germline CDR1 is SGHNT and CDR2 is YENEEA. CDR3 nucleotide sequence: TGTGCCAGCAGCATGGGACAGGGGTTTGGCGAGCAGTACTTC. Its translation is CASSMGQGFGEQYF.

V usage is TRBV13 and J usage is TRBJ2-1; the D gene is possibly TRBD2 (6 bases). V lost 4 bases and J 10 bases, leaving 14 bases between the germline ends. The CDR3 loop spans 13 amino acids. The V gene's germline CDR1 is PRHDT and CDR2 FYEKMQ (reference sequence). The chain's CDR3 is CASSSTSFGEQFF. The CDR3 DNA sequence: TGTGCCAGCAGCTCCACTAGCTTTGGGGAGCAGTTCTTC. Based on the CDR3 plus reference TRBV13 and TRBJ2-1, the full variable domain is AAGVIQSPRHLIKEKRETATLKCYPIPRHDTVYWYQQGPGQDPQFLISFYEKMQSDKGSIPDRFSAQQFSDYHSELNMSSLELGDSALYFCASSSTSFGEQFFGPGTRLTVL.